The 32 T cell receptor beta chains below all came from one sample that was sequenced in a study of radiotherapy plus CTLA-4 blockade in lung cancer. The repertoire was sequenced with immunoSEQ multiplex PCR; TCRdb's copy has only in-frame clones and lacks some. The sample has approximately 90,000 clones; roughly 85% are singletons. The specimen comprised peripheral blood, sampled from a patient treated with radiotherapy plus ipilimumab. The source is a human donor with non-small cell lung cancer who had stable disease on radiotherapy plus ipilimumab.

V and J are TRBV7-9 and TRBJ2-5; 14 nucleotides match TRBD2. The V gene's germline CDR1 is SEHNR and CDR2 FQNEAQ (reference sequence). V lost 5 bases and J lost 6; bases outside the gene matches: 8. The CDR3 runs 16 residues. CDR3 nucleotide sequence: TGTGCCAGCAGCCCCCGGACTAGCGGGGGGTCTCAGACCCAGTACTTC. Amino acids: CASSPRTSGGSQTQYF.

This clone is a singleton in its sample. V usage is TRBV14 and J usage is TRBJ2-7, with 8 bases fitting TRBD1. Germline V gene lookup returns CDR1 SGHDN and CDR2 FVKESK. The CDR3 contains 12 residues. Trimming took 9 bases from V and 7 from J; bases not matched to a gene: 8. DNA for the CDR3: TGTGCCAGGGCGACAGGGGCGGGGGAGCAGTACTTC. It is translated as CARATGAGEQYF.

The J gene is TRBJ2-7, the V gene TRBV28; D is undetermined. This CDR3 comprises 11 residues. Trimming shortened V by 7 bases and J by 3 bases, and 7 bases separated the two germline ends. Germline V gene sequence: CDR1 MDHEN, CDR2 SYDVKM. The CDR3 region is CASINNYEQYF. The CDR3 region has the DNA TGTGCCAGCATCAACAACTACGAGCAGTACTTC.

The chain carries TRBV5-5 and TRBJ2-7; D is undetermined. V was cut by 0 bases and J by 7 bases, with 14 bases left in between. CDR3 length: 14 residues. Germline CDR1 and CDR2: SGHKS and YYEKEE (reference sequence). The DNA of the CDR3 is TGTGCCAGCAGCTTGGAAACCCCCTGGTGGGAGCAGTACTTC. This translates into CASSLETPWWEQYF.

The V call is TRBV27, the J call TRBJ2-7, with TRBD1 matching 7 bases. CDR3 size: 14 residues. The junction had 7 bases not matched to a gene; V was cut back by 6 bases and J by 2 bases. Germline V gene data show CDR1 as MNHEY and CDR2 as SMNVEV (reference sequence). CDR3 region: CASSDTGVTYEQYF. The CDR3 bases are TGTGCCAGCAGCGATACAGGGGTCACCTACGAGCAGTACTTC.

This rearrangement joins TRBV6-8 to TRBJ2-7, with TRBD1 identical over 9 bases. The germline V gene encodes CDR1 MNHGY and CDR2 SAAAGT. This CDR3 region has 14 residues. V was clipped by 3 bases and J by 9 bases; unmatched bases: 9. In DNA form, the CDR3 reads TGTGCCAGCAGTTATAACAGGGGGCGCATTGGGCAGTACTTC. Amino acid sequence: CASSYNRGRIGQYF.

This clone is a singleton in its sample. V gene TRBV5-1 combines with J gene TRBJ1-5, with TRBD1 matching over 11 bases. The J segment lost 3 bases and the V segment lost 0 bases, leaving 11 bases of the junction unmatched. Germline V CDR1 and CDR2: SGHRS, YFSETQ. This CDR3 spans 19 amino acids. In nucleotides, the CDR3 is TGCGCCAGCAGCTTGGGGACCGGGACAGGGGGAGTTGTCAATCAGCCCCAGCATTTT. As protein: CASSLGTGTGGVVNQPQHF.

V gene TRBV9 combines with J gene TRBJ1-4; 8 bases fit TRBD1. Germline V CDR1 and CDR2: SGDLS, YYNGEE. CDR3 length: 15 residues. V was clipped by 4 bases and J by 7 bases; unmatched bases: 9. CDR3 DNA: TGTGCCAGCAGCCTCTCCCGAGACAGGGGTGAAAAACTGTTTTTT. The encoded protein is CASSLSRDRGEKLFF.

The chain is built from TRBV9 and TRBJ2-1; 7 nucleotides match TRBD2. Germline-derived CDR1 and CDR2 are SGDLS and YYNGEE. This CDR3 spans 15 amino acids. Trimming took 0 bases from V and 7 from J; bases not matched to a gene: 7. CDR3 nucleotides: TGTGCCAGCAGCGTAGTATCTAGCGGAGGGAATGAGCAGTTCTTC. As protein: CASSVVSSGGNEQFF.

Worth noting for this clone: In the same sample, other DNA sequences code for this CDR3. The chain uses TRBV5-1 and TRBJ1-2; D unresolved. The CDR3 contains 13 residues. V gave up 0 bases and J gave up 2 bases, with 5 bases separating them. The germline gives CDR1 SGHRS, CDR2 YFSETQ. CDR3 DNA sequence: TGCGCCAGCAGCTTGGCACAAAACTATGGCTACACCTTC. Translation gives CASSLAQNYGYTF.

In DNA, the CDR3 is TGCGCCAGCAGCTCCACAGGGGTGCCCGGCTCTGGGGCCAACGTCCTGACTTTC. As protein: CASSSTGVPGSGANVLTF. The chain carries TRBV5-1 and TRBJ2-6; 7 bases fit TRBD1. With V trimmed by 3 bases and J by 0 bases, 9 bases remained unmatched. Per germline, CDR1 SGHRS and CDR2 YFSETQ. There are 18 residues in the CDR3.

The rearrangement uses TRBV19 and TRBJ1-2; D is ambiguous. The V gene's germline CDR1 is LNHDA and CDR2 SQIVND (reference sequence). This CDR3 spans 14 amino acids. The V gene lost 7 bases and the J gene lost 0 bases, with 12 bases spanning the gap. The CDR3 loop is CASTRQPTNYGYTF. CDR3 sequence (DNA): TGTGCCAGTACAAGGCAGCCTACTAACTATGGCTACACCTTC. The full variable domain, its missing parts supplied by reference TRBV19 and TRBJ1-2, is DGGITQSPKYLFRKEGQNVTLSCEQNLNHDAMYWYRQDPGQGLRLIYYSQIVNDFQKGDIAEGYSVSREKKESFPLTVTSAQKNPTAFYLCASTRQPTNYGYTFGSGTRLTVV.

The count of this clone is one. The V call is TRBV7-9, the J call TRBJ1-2, with D possibly being TRBD1 (5 bases). This CDR3 spans 14 amino acids. Germline values: CDR1 SEHNR, CDR2 FQNEAQ (reference sequence). Trimming took off 8 bases at V and 5 bases at J, with 18 bases between the two ends. The CDR3 coding sequence is TGTGCCAGCGGAACGACAGAGACACTGTATGGCTACACCTTC. Translating it yields CASGTTETLYGYTF.

The chain couples TRBV11-2 to TRBJ2-7, with 7 bases matching TRBD2. Germline CDR1 is SGHAT and CDR2 is FQNNGV. Unmatched junction bases numbered 10, after V lost 5 bases and J lost 3 bases. The CDR3 covers 15 residues. This CDR3 is CASSPPGPGGYEQYF. Here the CDR3 DNA reads TGTGCCAGCAGCCCTCCGGGCCCGGGAGGCTACGAGCAGTACTTC.

The rearrangement joins TRBV15 to TRBJ2-6, with D unresolved. This CDR3 spans 15 amino acids. Germline V gene sequence: CDR1 LNHNV, CDR2 YYDKDF (reference sequence). Trimming removed 3 bases at V and 0 bases at J, with 6 bases between. CDR3 nucleotide sequence: TGTGCCACCAGCAGGGGTGGCTCTGGGGCCAACGTCCTGACTTTC. It specifies CATSRGGSGANVLTF.

The chain employs TRBV9 and TRBJ2-2; no definite D call. The CDR3 sequence is 12 residues long. V was shortened by 1 base and J by 5 bases, with 3 bases between the two germline ends. Germline V gives CDR1 SGDLS, CDR2 YYNGEE. In DNA, the CDR3 is TGTGCCAGCAGCGTATCAACCGGGGAGCTGTTTTTT. Amino acids: CASSVSTGELFF.

This chain connects TRBV28 to TRBJ2-1, with 12 bases aligning to TRBD2. This CDR3 is built from 15 residues. Germline lookup yields CDR1 MDHEN and CDR2 SYDVKM. With 3 bases clipped from V and 8 bases from J, the junction kept 5 bases outside the gene matches. The DNA of the CDR3 is TGTGCCAGCAGTTTGGGGCTAGCGGGGGGGTATGAGCAGTTCTTC. Protein sequence: CASSLGLAGGYEQFF.

This chain uses TRBV28 with TRBJ2-5; D is unresolved. The CDR3 spans 13 residues. Between the trimmed V and J ends, which lost 5 bases and 7 bases, there was a span of 14 bases. CDR1 and CDR2 from the germline V gene are MDHEN and SYDVKM. CDR3 residues: CASSPSRAGTQYF. The CDR3 DNA is TGTGCCAGCAGTCCCTCTAGGGCAGGGACCCAGTACTTC. The full variable domain, with the rest looked up from reference TRBV28 and TRBJ2-5, is DVKVTQSSRYLVKRTGEKVFLECVQDMDHENMFWYRQDPGLGLRLIYFSYDVKMKEKGDIPEGYSVSREKKERFSLILESASTNQTSMYLCASSPSRAGTQYFGPGTRLLVL.

Of note for this clone: Other DNA sequences in the same sample also yield this CDR3. This chain links TRBV27 with TRBJ2-7, with 8 bases that match TRBD1. Germline CDR1 and CDR2: MNHEY and SMNVEV (reference sequence). This CDR3 spans 13 amino acids. V lost 5 bases and J lost 3; bases outside the gene matches: 3. The DNA of the CDR3 is TGTGCCAGCAGTACGGACAGGGACTACGAGCAGTACTTC. Amino acids: CASSTDRDYEQYF.

This clone appeared a single time. This rearrangement joins TRBV7-2 to TRBJ1-5; a weak D match, TRBD1 (6 bases). The CDR3 has 16 amino acids. Looked up from germline, CDR1 is SGHTA and CDR2 is FQGNSA. Trimming removed 5 bases from V and 4 bases from J, with 18 bases in between. CDR3 coding DNA: TGTGCCAGCAGCCCGAACCCGGGGGGCAGGAATCAGCCCCAGCATTTT. Translated: CASSPNPGGRNQPQHF.

V is TRBV5-4 and J is TRBJ1-6; D gene unclear. CDR1 and CDR2 from the germline V gene are SGHNT and YYREEE (reference sequence). This CDR3 region has 14 residues. Trimming removed 4 bases at V and 6 bases at J, with 11 bases between. DNA of the CDR3: TGTGCCAGCAGCCCCCCGGTCGTTAATTCACCCCTCCACTTT. It codes for CASSPPVVNSPLHF.

This sequence joins TRBV30 and TRBJ2-3; TRBD1 or TRBD2 may be the D gene (6 bases each). Trimming stripped 2 bases from V and 4 bases from J, with 10 bases between. CDR3 length equals 13 residues. The germline gives CDR1 GTSNPN, CDR2 SVGIG (reference sequence). The CDR3 protein is CAWSPGAPDTQYF. Written as DNA, the CDR3 is TGTGCCTGGAGTCCGGGGGCCCCAGATACGCAGTATTTT. Drawing the rest from reference TRBV30 and TRBJ2-3, the complete variable domain is SQTIHQWPATLVQPVGSPLSLECTVEGTSNPNLYWYRQAAGRGLQLLFYSVGIGQISSEVPQNLSASRPQDRQFILSSKKLLLSDSGFYLCAWSPGAPDTQYFGPGTRLTVL.

This clone was counted once. The chain is built from TRBV7-8 and TRBJ2-3, with 7 bases lining up with TRBD2. Germline CDR1 SGHVS, CDR2 FQNEAQ. The CDR3 length is 18 residues. V dropped 1 base and J dropped 5; count of bases not matched to a gene: 15. The CDR3 DNA follows: TGTGCCAGCAGCTTAGAGGTTAGCGGGCGCCACCGGAAAGATACGCAGTATTTT. Encoded protein: CASSLEVSGRHRKDTQYF.

This chain links TRBV19 with TRBJ2-1; 8 bases are a match to TRBD1. V dropped 11 bases and J dropped 7; count of bases not matched to a gene: 10. The CDR3 covers 13 residues. The germline gives CDR1 LNHDA, CDR2 SQIVND (reference sequence). Here the CDR3 reads CAAGTGVRNEQFF. The CDR3, as DNA: TGTGCCGCCGGGACAGGTGTCCGGAATGAGCAGTTCTTC.

The rearrangement joins TRBV30 to TRBJ1-3; a possible D gene is TRBD1 (6 bases). V was pared by 5 bases and J by 8 bases, with 19 bases between. CDR3 length: 14 residues. Germline CDR1 reads GTSNPN; CDR2 reads SVGIG (reference sequence). CDR3 in DNA: TGTGCCTGGGGAAGGGGGAACGTCATGGACACCATATATTTT. As protein: CAWGRGNVMDTIYF.

This chain links TRBV5-4 with TRBJ2-5; D call uncertain. Trimming pared 0 bases from V and 0 bases from J, leaving 6 bases between. CDR1 and CDR2 from the germline V gene are SGHNT and YYREEE (reference sequence). The CDR3 loop spans 14 amino acids. In DNA form, the CDR3 reads TGTGCCAGCAGCTTGGGTTCGTACCAAGAGACCCAGTACTTC. It encodes CASSLGSYQETQYF.

The rearrangement joins TRBV9 to TRBJ1-6; D not resolved. Trimming shortened V by 3 bases and J by 6 bases, and 13 bases separated the two germline ends. CDR1 is SGDLS, CDR2 YYNGEE, per germline. The CDR3 is made up of 15 amino acids. The CDR3 sequence: CASSANREFNSPLHF. The CDR3 region has the DNA TGTGCCAGCAGCGCTAACCGGGAATTTAATTCACCCCTCCACTTT.

A remark on this clone: Other DNA sequences in this sample translate to the same CDR3. The V gene is TRBV28, the J gene TRBJ2-3; possible D gene TRBD2, 6 bases. The CDR3 consists of 13 residues. The germline V and J ends were trimmed by 2 bases and 3 bases, with 6 bases remaining between them. Germline-derived CDR1 and CDR2 are MDHEN and SYDVKM. CDR3 DNA sequence: TGTGCCAGCAGTTTAGGGGGGACAGATACGCAGTATTTT. The encoded protein is CASSLGGTDTQYF.

This chain connects TRBV10-2 to TRBJ2-1; 11 bases map to TRBD2. Looked up from germline, CDR1 is WSHSY and CDR2 is SAAADI. The CDR3 covers 16 residues. J lost 6 bases, V lost 3 bases, and 7 bases had no gene match. As DNA, the CDR3 is TGCGCCAGCAGTGACCAAGGGGGGACTAGCGGCAATGAGCAGTTCTTC. It yields the protein CASSDQGGTSGNEQFF.

The chain links TRBV19 to TRBJ1-3; 7 bases are a match to TRBD1. The germline CDR1 and CDR2 sequences are LNHDA and SQIVND (reference sequence). The CDR3 has 15 amino acids. The V gene end was trimmed by 8 bases and the J gene end by 0 bases; junction bases not matched to a gene: 7. The CDR3 protein is CASGRGASSGNTIYF. The CDR3 nucleotides are TGTGCCAGTGGCAGGGGGGCGAGCTCTGGAAACACCATATATTTT.

This rearrangement joins TRBV5-5 to TRBJ2-7; D is unresolved. The CDR3 is 14 amino acids. The ends were cut back, 0 bases at V and 2 bases at J, with 9 bases in the middle. Germline CDR1 reads SGHKS; CDR2 reads YYEKEE (reference sequence). The CDR3 region is CASSLGRSTYEQYF. CDR3 DNA sequence: TGTGCCAGCAGCTTGGGGCGGTCTACCTACGAGCAGTACTTC.

In DNA, the CDR3 is TGCGCCAGCAGCTTGGTAGGTCAGCCCCAGCATTTT. It encodes CASSLVGQPQHF. This rearrangement joins TRBV5-1 to TRBJ1-5; D gene unclear. This CDR3 has 12 residues. Trimming cost V 0 bases and J 6 bases, with 4 bases left between them. Germline V gene sequence: CDR1 SGHRS, CDR2 YFSETQ.